The TCR beta chain described here comes from a study of cytomegalovirus exposure and HLA in healthy donors. For the study at large: Researchers previously reported finding just under 120 million unique TCR beta sequences from approximately 200 million T cells. Points from the study as a whole: The classifier was said to identify cytomegalovirus status with high specificity and sensitivity.

This CDR3 has 15 amino acids. Trimming shortened V by 11 bases and J by 0 bases, and 19 bases separated the two germline ends. Germline values: CDR1 MNHNY, CDR2 SVGAGI (reference sequence). The donors gave bone marrow, and they were healthy. Worth noting for this clone: Its specificity is unknown.

60 Vbeta and 13 Jbeta primers were used in PCR. Clones were read by immunoSEQ multiplex PCR, and TCRdb kept only the in-frame ones, dropping some. The sample gives 140,000 or so clones, 60% to 80% of which show up once; about 1.8% is in the top ten. The sequence was collected from a young woman in good health and CMV-seronegative. Sequences were obtained from PBMCs. This chain links TRBV6-6 with TRBJ1-2; D unresolved. The chain's CDR3 is CAGSSTATANYGYTF. CDR3 nucleotide sequence: TGTGCCGGATCTTCAACAGCCACCGCTAACTATGGCTACACCTTC.